A single sample gave rise to the 16 T cell receptor beta chains below, sequenced in a study of CD8 T cells in Susac syndrome. RNA was extracted with the RNeasy kit, and a quantity of about 0.5 to 1 ug was reverse transcribed using random hexamers. Each CDR3 protein gets one entry after TCRdb re-called the immunoSEQ multiplex PCR reads with MiXCR. The sample shows just under 95,000 distinct CDR3 sequences, roughly 94% of them seen only once. The sample was CD4+ T cells from PBMCs. These receptors came from a human donor with Susac syndrome.

This chain uses TRBV2 with TRBJ2-7, with D possibly TRBD2 on 7 matching bases. CDR3 length: 14 residues. The V and J ends lost 4 bases and 6 bases respectively, with 16 bases between them. CDR1 is SNHLY, CDR2 FYNNEI, per germline. In nucleotides, the CDR3 is TGTGCCAGCAGTGGCGGGGGCGCCTTTGTCGAGCAGTACTTC. The encoded protein is CASSGGGAFVEQYF.

The chain joins TRBV5-1 to TRBJ2-3; either TRBD1 or TRBD2 may fit D (5 bases each). In germline, CDR1 is SGHRS, CDR2 YFSETQ. With 0 bases removed from V and 6 bases from J, the gap between germline ends came to 11 bases. The CDR3 extends over 14 amino acids. This CDR3 reads CASSLGGGMDTQYF. CDR3 DNA sequence: TGCGCCAGCAGCTTGGGTGGGGGAATGGATACGCAGTATTTT.

This clonotype appeared a single time. The chain carries TRBV4-1 and TRBJ1-2; unclear D gene. Trimming took 10 bases from V and 1 from J, leaving 16 bases between them. The CDR3 has 14 amino acids. In germline, CDR1 is MGHRA, CDR2 YSYEKL. CDR3 DNA: TGCGCCACCCTCCCAACAATCAGTAACTATGGCTACACCTTC. This encodes CATLPTISNYGYTF.

The V call is TRBV6-5, the J call TRBJ2-5, with no clear D. The CDR3 extends over 15 amino acids. The V gene lost 0 bases and the J gene lost 7 bases, with 15 bases spanning the gap. Germline lookup yields CDR1 MNHEY and CDR2 SVGAGI. The CDR3 sequence: CASSYSRRILGTQYF. CDR3 DNA: TGTGCCAGCAGTTACTCGAGACGTATCCTCGGGACCCAGTACTTC.

The chain uses TRBV30 and TRBJ2-1; 13 nucleotides agree with TRBD2. In germline, CDR1 is GTSNPN, CDR2 SVGIG (reference sequence). The CDR3 is made up of 13 amino acids. Trimming removed 8 bases from V and 6 bases from J; junction bases left unmatched: 4. The CDR3 DNA is TGTGCCGGGGGGACTAGCGGGGTCAATGAGCAGTTCTTC. Its translation is CAGGTSGVNEQFF.

V gene TRBV7-2 combines with J gene TRBJ2-5; 8 nucleotides agree with TRBD2. The CDR3 is 14 amino acids. Germline lookup yields CDR1 SGHTA and CDR2 FQGNSA. V lost 7 bases, J lost 2 bases, and 6 bases stayed unmatched. The CDR3 is CASTPGGYQETQYF. As DNA, the CDR3 is TGTGCCAGCACACCGGGGGGGTATCAAGAGACCCAGTACTTC.

The chain joins TRBV6-5 to TRBJ2-2; D call uncertain. CDR3 length: 11 residues. V dropped 6 bases and J dropped 7 bases, with 6 bases sitting between them. Germline loops: CDR1 MNHEY, CDR2 SVGAGI. CDR3 DNA: TGTGCCAGCAGGGATATCGGGGAGCTGTTTTTT. Its translation is CASRDIGELFF.

The chain is built from TRBV28 and TRBJ2-7; D is tentatively TRBD1 or TRBD2 (5 bases each). Germline V gene lookup returns CDR1 MDHEN and CDR2 SYDVKM. CDR3 length equals 12 residues. Trimming stripped 6 bases from V and 10 bases from J, with 16 bases between. In DNA, the CDR3 is TGTGCCAGCAGCAACGGGGCATTTCGACAGTACTTC. The encoded protein is CASSNGAFRQYF.

The table lists this clonotype with a count of one. This chain connects TRBV14 to TRBJ2-5; TRBD1 matches at 8 bases. J lost 4 bases, V lost 4 bases, and 11 bases had no gene match. CDR1 is SGHDN and CDR2 is FVKESK in the germline V gene. The CDR3 totals 16 residues. The CDR3 protein is CASSPRTGNSRETQYF. Written as DNA, the CDR3 is TGTGCCAGCAGCCCCCGGACAGGGAATTCCCGAGAGACCCAGTACTTC.

The chain recombines TRBV24-1 with TRBJ1-2, with D perhaps matching TRBD1 (6 bases). Trimming took 2 bases from V and 6 from J, leaving 18 bases between them. The CDR3 consists of 16 residues. Germline values: CDR1 KGHDR, CDR2 SFDVKD. The CDR3 sequence is CATSDSAWGRGNGYTF. The CDR3 DNA reads as TGTGCCACCAGTGATTCGGCCTGGGGCAGGGGAAATGGCTACACCTTC.

The chain uses TRBV5-6 and TRBJ2-5, with 11 bases that match TRBD2. There are 14 residues in the CDR3. V was pared by 5 bases and J by 5 bases, with 5 bases of the junction left unmatched. Germline-derived CDR1 and CDR2 are SGHDT and YYEEEE. This chain's CDR3 is CASRFSGGAETQYF. The CDR3 nucleotides read TGTGCCAGCAGATTTAGCGGGGGGGCCGAGACCCAGTACTTC.

J is TRBJ2-1 and V is TRBV10-3, with unresolved D. Germline V lookup: CDR1 ENHRY, CDR2 SYGVKD. V was trimmed by 2 bases and J by 2 bases, leaving 7 bases between them. CDR3 size: 14 residues. The CDR3 bases are TGTGCCATCAGTGAGGAATACGCCTACAATGAGCAGTTCTTC. It codes for CAISEEYAYNEQFF.

This sequence joins TRBV9 and TRBJ2-5; 14 positions agree with TRBD2. Per germline, CDR1 SGDLS and CDR2 YYNGEE. CDR3 length: 15 residues. The V gene end was trimmed by 3 bases and the J gene end by 5 bases; junction bases not matched to a gene: 3. CDR3 sequence reads: CASSAGLAGEETQYF. Here the CDR3 DNA reads TGTGCCAGCAGCGCGGGACTAGCGGGGGAGGAGACCCAGTACTTC.

V is TRBV5-1 and J is TRBJ2-1, with D unresolved. The CDR3 is made up of 14 amino acids. V shed 2 bases and J shed 1 base, with 7 bases lying between them. Germline loops: CDR1 SGHRS, CDR2 YFSETQ. CDR3 bases: TGCGCCAGCAGCTTCCCTTCATCCTACAATGAGCAGTTCTTC. This translates into CASSFPSSYNEQFF.

This clonotype was detected a few times. V and J are TRBV3-1 and TRBJ2-1; 9 bases are shared with TRBD1. V shed 1 base and J 6 bases; nucleotides not matched to a gene: 10. The germline V gene has CDR1 LGHDT and CDR2 YNNKEL (reference sequence). This CDR3 contains 17 residues. The CDR3 region is CASSQVGTGPLINEQFF. The CDR3 DNA is TGTGCCAGCAGCCAAGTGGGGACAGGGCCCCTCATCAATGAGCAGTTCTTC.

The V and J genes are TRBV30 and TRBJ2-5; unclear D gene. Germline CDR1 reads GTSNPN; CDR2 reads SVGIG (reference sequence). V was pared by 2 bases and J by 4 bases, with 8 bases between. This CDR3 region has 12 residues. The CDR3 DNA reads TGTGCCTGGAGTAGCTACCGAGAGACCCAGTACTTC. This encodes CAWSSYRETQYF.